These T cell receptor beta chains were read from a single sample in a study of blood T cell repertoires in COVID-19. Libraries were prepared by immunoSEQ multiplex PCR; TCRdb keeps only in-frame clonotypes and omits some of them. This sample yields more than 100,000 clones, of which approximately 84% are seen a single time; approximately 6.2% belongs to the top ten. Sequenced material: peripheral blood. The receptor source for this set is a human donor in a cohort sampled during active COVID-19. Both conserved end residues are part of each CDR3. The D gene is left open where the match is weak. Clone size is shown for a subset of rows, as once, few, many or a class of expanded clone.

V	size	D	J	DNA	CDR3
TRBV5-6	-	-	TRBJ2-2	TGTGCCAGCAGCTTTATGAGCGGAGATACCGGGGAGCTGTTTTTT	CASSFMSGDTGELFF
TRBV29-1	-	-	TRBJ1-1	TGCAGCGTAGAGTCCCCCAGGAAGAACACTGAAGCTTTCTTT	CSVESPRKNTEAFF
TRBV11-3	-	-	TRBJ2-7	TGTGCCAGCAGCTTAGAGAACGGTTTCGAGCAGTACTTC	CASSLENGFEQYF
TRBV6-2/TRBV6-3	-	-	TRBJ2-3	TGTGCCAGCAGTTACGGCGGGGCCGTCACAGATACGCAGTATTTT	CASSYGGAVTDTQYF
TRBV29-1	-	TRBD1	TRBJ1-1	TGCAGCGTGGAAACAGGGGCCCCTACTGAAGCTTTCTTT	CSVETGAPTEAFF
TRBV28	once	-	TRBJ1-4	TGTGCCAGCAGTGTCGCCGGGGGGCCTAATGAAAAACTGTTTTTT	CASSVAGGPNEKLFF
TRBV6-4	-	-	TRBJ2-2	TGTGCCAGCAGTGAACAGGCGGGGACCGGGGAGCTGTTTTTT	CASSEQAGTGELFF
TRBV19	-	-	TRBJ1-2	TGTGCCAGTAGTCCCGGACAGTATGGCTACACCTTC	CASSPGQYGYTF
TRBV28	-	-	TRBJ1-2	TGTGCCAGCAGTTCCCCAAACTATGGCTACACCTTC	CASSSPNYGYTF
TRBV13	once	-	TRBJ1-1	TGTGCCAGCAGCCGAGACGGGGGATCGAACACTGAAGCTTTCTTT	CASSRDGGSNTEAFF
TRBV18	-	-	TRBJ2-1	TGTGCCAGCTCACCAGGGGCTTCAAATGAGCAGTTCTTC	CASSPGASNEQFF
TRBV4-1	-	-	TRBJ2-7	TGCGCCAGCAGCCTCATGACAGCCACCTACGAGCAGTACTTC	CASSLMTATYEQYF
TRBV28	-	TRBD1	TRBJ2-7	TGTGCCAGCAGACCGTATTGGACAGGGCGAGATTACGAGCAGTACTTC	CASRPYWTGRDYEQYF
TRBV7-9	few	-	TRBJ1-2	TGTGCCAGCAGCCAAACCAGGGGTATTCACTATGGCTACACCTTC	CASSQTRGIHYGYTF
TRBV7-9	-	TRBD2	TRBJ2-3	TGTGCCAGCAGGCCCGGAGGAGCGGGGGTAGCAGATACGCAGTATTTT	CASRPGGAGVADTQYF
TRBV2	-	-	TRBJ2-5	TGTGCCAGCGCTAAACAGGGAATAGAGACCCAGTACTTC	CASAKQGIETQYF
TRBV11-2	-	TRBD2	TRBJ2-7	TGTGCCAGCAGCTTAATAGCGGGGCGGTCCTACGAGCAGTACTTC	CASSLIAGRSYEQYF
TRBV7-6	-	TRBD2	TRBJ2-7	TGTGCCAGCAGCTTCTCCCCGGAGGTAGCGGGAGATAGCGAGCAGTACTTC	CASSFSPEVAGDSEQYF
TRBV11-2	-	TRBD1	TRBJ1-1	TGTGCCAGCAGCTGCCCTGACAGGGAGACTGAAGCTTTCTTT	CASSCPDRETEAFF
TRBV5-4	-	-	TRBJ2-3	TGTGCCAGCAGCCCGTGGACAAGCACAGATACGCAGTATTTT	CASSPWTSTDTQYF